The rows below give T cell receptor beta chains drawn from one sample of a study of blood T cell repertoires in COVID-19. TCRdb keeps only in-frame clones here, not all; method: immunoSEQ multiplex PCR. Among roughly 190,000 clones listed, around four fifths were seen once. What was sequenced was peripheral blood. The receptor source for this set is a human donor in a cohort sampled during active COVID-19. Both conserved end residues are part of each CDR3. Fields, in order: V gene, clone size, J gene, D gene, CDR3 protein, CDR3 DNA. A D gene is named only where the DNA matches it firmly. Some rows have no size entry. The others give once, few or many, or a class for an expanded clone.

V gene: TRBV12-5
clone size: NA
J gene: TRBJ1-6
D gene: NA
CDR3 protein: CASGTNRGSPLHF
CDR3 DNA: TGTGCTAGTGGAACTAATAGAGGTTCACCCCTCCACTTT

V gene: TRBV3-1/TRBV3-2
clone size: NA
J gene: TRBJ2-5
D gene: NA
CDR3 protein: CASSHLDWNGAQYF
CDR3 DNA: TGTGCCAGCAGCCACTTGGACTGGAACGGGGCCCAGTACTTC

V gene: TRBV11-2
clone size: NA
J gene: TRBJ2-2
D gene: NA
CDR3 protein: CASSLAGANTGELFF
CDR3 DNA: TGTGCCAGCAGCTTAGCGGGGGCGAACACCGGGGAGCTGTTTTTT

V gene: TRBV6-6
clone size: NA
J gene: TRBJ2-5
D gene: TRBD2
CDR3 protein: CASSRGGSLVPFGETQYF
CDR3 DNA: TGTGCCAGCAGTCGGGGGGGATCCCTGGTACCTTTTGGGGAGACCCAGTACTTC

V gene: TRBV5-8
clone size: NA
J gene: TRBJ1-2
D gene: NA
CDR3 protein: CASSFRTEWRQGYTF
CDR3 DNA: TGTGCCAGCAGCTTTAGGACGGAGTGGAGGCAGGGCTACACCTTC

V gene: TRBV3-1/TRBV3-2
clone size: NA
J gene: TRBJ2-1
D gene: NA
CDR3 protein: CASSQRSGDYNEQFF
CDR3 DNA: TGTGCCAGCAGCCAAAGGAGCGGAGATTACAATGAGCAGTTCTTC

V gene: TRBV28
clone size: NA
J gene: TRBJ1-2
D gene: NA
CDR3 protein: CASSSGLAGLTYGYTF
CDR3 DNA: TGTGCCAGCAGTTCCGGCCTGGCAGGGCTTACCTATGGCTACACCTTC

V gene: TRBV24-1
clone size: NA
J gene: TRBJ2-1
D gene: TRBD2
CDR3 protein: CATRGGVSYNEQFF
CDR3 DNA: TGTGCCACCAGGGGGGGGGTCTCCTACAATGAGCAGTTCTTC

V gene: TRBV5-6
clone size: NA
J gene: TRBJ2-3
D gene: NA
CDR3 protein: CASSLARLEYSTDTQYF
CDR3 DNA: TGTGCCAGCAGCTTGGCCCGTTTGGAGTATAGCACAGATACGCAGTATTTT

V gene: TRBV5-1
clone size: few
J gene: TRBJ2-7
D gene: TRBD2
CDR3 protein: CASTRNRDSRGEQYF
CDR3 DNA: TGCGCCAGCACCCGAAACCGGGACTCGCGGGGGGAGCAGTACTTC

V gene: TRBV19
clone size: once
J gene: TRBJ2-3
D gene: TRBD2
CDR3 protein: CASSKSGGAVTDTQYF
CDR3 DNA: TGTGCCAGTAGTAAAAGCGGGGGGGCAGTGACAGATACGCAGTATTTT

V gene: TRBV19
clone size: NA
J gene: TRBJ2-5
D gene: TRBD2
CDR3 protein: CASSMGLGGETQYF
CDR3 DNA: TGTGCCAGTAGTATGGGACTAGGGGGAGAGACCCAGTACTTC

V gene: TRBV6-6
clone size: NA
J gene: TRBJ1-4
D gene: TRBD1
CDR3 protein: CASSPYLKTGTENEKLFF
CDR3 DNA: TGTGCCAGCAGTCCATACCTAAAGACCGGGACAGAGAATGAAAAACTGTTTTTT

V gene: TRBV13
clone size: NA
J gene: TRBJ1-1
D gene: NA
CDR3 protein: CASSLGEGMNTEAFF
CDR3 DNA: TGTGCCAGCAGCTTAGGTGAGGGCATGAACACTGAAGCTTTCTTT

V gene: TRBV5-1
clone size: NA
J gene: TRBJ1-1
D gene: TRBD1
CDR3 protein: CASSLVQGDTEAFF
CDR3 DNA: TGCGCCAGCAGCTTGGTTCAGGGGGACACTGAAGCTTTCTTT

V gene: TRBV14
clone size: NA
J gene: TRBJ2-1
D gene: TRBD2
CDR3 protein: CASTRGVGEQFF
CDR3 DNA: TGTGCCAGCACCCGGGGGGTTGGCGAGCAGTTCTTC

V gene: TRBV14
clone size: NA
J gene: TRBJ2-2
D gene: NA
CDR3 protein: CASSARITGELFF
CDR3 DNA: TGTGCCAGCAGCGCGCGGATTACCGGGGAGCTGTTTTTT

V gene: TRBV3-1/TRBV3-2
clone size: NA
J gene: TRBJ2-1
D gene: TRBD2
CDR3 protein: CASSPHRLAGDNEQFF
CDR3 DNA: TGTGCCAGCAGCCCCCACCGACTAGCGGGGGACAATGAGCAGTTCTTC

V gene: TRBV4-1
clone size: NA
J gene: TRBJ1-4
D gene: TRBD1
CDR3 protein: CASSQDLPDRVLPNEKLFF
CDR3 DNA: TGCGCCAGCAGCCAAGATCTCCCGGACAGGGTGCTTCCGAATGAAAAACTGTTTTTT

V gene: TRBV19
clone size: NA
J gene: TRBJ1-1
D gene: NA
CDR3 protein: CASSTGYLMNTEAFF
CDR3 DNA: TGTGCCAGTAGTACAGGGTACTTGATGAACACTGAAGCTTTCTTT

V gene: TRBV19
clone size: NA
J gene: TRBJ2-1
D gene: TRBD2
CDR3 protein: CATKYSPGLAGYNEQFF
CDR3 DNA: TGTGCCACCAAGTACTCACCGGGACTAGCGGGCTACAATGAGCAGTTCTTC

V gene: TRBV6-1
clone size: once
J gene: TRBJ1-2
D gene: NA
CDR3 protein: CASSEGWAGDYGYTF
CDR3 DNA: TGTGCCAGCAGTGAAGGATGGGCGGGCGACTATGGCTACACCTTC

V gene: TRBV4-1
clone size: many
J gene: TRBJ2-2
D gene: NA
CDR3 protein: CASSQNRATGELFF
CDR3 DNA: TGCGCCAGCAGCCAGAACAGGGCCACCGGGGAGCTGTTTTTT

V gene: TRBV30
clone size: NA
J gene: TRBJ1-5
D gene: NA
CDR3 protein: CAWSSGGNQPQHF
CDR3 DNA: TGTGCCTGGAGTTCGGGTGGCAACCAGCCCCAGCATTTT

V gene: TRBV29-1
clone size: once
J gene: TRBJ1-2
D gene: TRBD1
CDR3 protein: CSVHQGAEGYTF
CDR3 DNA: TGCAGCGTTCATCAGGGGGCGGAAGGCTACACCTTC

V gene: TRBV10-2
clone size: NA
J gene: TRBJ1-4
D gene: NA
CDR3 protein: CASSESIYISEKLFF
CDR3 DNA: TGCGCCAGCAGTGAGTCCATCTATATTAGCGAAAAACTGTTTTTT

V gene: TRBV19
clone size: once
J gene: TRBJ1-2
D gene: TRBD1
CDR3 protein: CASSPGGQGTLKPNYGYTF
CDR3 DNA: TGTGCCAGTAGTCCAGGGGGACAGGGGACCCTGAAGCCTAACTATGGCTACACCTTC

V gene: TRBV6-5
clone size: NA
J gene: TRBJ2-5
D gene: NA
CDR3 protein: CASSYSRETQYF
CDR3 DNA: TGTGCCAGCAGTTACTCGAGGGAGACCCAGTACTTC

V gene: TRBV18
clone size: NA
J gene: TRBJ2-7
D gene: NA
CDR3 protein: CASSPSTSAYYEQYF
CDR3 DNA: TGTGCCAGCTCACCATCTACTAGTGCTTATTACGAGCAGTACTTC

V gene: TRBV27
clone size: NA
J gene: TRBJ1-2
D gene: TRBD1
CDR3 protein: CASSFSRTGASGYTF
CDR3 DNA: TGTGCCAGCAGTTTTTCCCGGACAGGGGCGTCTGGCTACACCTTC

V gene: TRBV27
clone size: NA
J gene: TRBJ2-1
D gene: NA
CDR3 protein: CASSSRTDIYNEQFF
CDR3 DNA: TGTGCCAGCAGTTCCCGGACAGATATATACAATGAGCAGTTCTTC

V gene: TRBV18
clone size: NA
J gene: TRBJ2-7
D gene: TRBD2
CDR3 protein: CASSPRGGDYEQYF
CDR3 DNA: TGTGCCAGCTCACCACGGGGGGGGGACTACGAGCAGTACTTC

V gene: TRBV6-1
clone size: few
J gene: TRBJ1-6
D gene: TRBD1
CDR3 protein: CASSEADRESPLHF
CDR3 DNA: TGTGCCAGCAGTGAAGCGGACAGGGAATCACCCCTCCACTTT

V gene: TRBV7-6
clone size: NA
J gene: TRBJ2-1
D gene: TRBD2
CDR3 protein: CASSFLGFWDYSYNEQFF
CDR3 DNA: TGTGCCAGCAGCTTTCTGGGCTTCTGGGACTACTCCTACAATGAGCAGTTCTTC

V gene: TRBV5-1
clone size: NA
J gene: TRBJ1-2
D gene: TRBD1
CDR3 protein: CASSRRQGPYGYTF
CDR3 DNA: TGCGCCAGCAGCAGGCGACAGGGCCCCTATGGCTACACCTTC

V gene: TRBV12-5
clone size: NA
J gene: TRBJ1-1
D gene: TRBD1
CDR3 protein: CASGPHRGEAFF
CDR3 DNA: TGTGCTAGTGGTCCTCACAGGGGCGAAGCTTTCTTT

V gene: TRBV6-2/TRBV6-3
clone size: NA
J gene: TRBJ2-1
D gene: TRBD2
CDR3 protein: CASSYLLPRLAGYNEQFF
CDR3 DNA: TGTGCCAGCAGTTACTTACTACCCCGGCTAGCGGGGTACAATGAGCAGTTCTTC

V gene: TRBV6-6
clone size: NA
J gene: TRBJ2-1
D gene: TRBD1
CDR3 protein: CASSYAQGITYNEQFF
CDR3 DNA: TGTGCCAGCAGTTACGCACAGGGGATAACCTACAATGAGCAGTTCTTC

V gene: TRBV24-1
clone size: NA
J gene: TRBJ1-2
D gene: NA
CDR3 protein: CATSAARDNGYTF
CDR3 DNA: TGTGCCACCAGTGCAGCCAGGGATAATGGCTACACCTTC

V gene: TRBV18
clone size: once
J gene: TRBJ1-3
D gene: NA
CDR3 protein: CASSPRGGGNTIYF
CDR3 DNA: TGTGCCAGCTCACCACGGGGAGGTGGAAACACCATATATTTT

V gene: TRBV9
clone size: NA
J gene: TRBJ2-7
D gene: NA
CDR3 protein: CASSVGPGASYEQYF
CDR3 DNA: TGTGCCAGCAGCGTAGGTCCCGGAGCCTCCTACGAGCAGTACTTC

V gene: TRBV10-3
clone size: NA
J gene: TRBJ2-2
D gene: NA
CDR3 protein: CAITQGANTGELFF
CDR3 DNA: TGTGCCATTACACAGGGAGCGAACACCGGGGAGCTGTTTTTT

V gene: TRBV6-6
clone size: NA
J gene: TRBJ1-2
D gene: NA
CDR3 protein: CASRPGGEGYTF
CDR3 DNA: TGTGCCAGCAGACCTGGAGGGGAGGGCTACACCTTC

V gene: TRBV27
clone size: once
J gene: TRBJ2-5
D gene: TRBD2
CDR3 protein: CASRTTSGAPPYF
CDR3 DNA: TGTGCCAGCAGGACGACTAGCGGGGCACCTCCGTACTTC

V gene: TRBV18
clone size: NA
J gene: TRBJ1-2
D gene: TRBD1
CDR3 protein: CASSRRDSYGYTF
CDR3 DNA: TGTGCCAGCTCACGGCGGGACAGCTATGGCTACACCTTC

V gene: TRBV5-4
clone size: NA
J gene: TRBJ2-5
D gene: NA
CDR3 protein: CASRFYRGETQYF
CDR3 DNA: TGTGCCAGCAGGTTCTATCGGGGAGAGACCCAGTACTTC

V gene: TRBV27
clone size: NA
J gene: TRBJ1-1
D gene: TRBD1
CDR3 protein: CASSFRQGQAMNTEAFF
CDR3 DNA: TGTGCCAGCAGTTTTCGACAGGGGCAGGCCATGAACACTGAAGCTTTCTTT

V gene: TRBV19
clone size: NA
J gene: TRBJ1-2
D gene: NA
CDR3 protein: CASTPGEQTSGYTF
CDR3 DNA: TGTGCCAGTACCCCCGGGGAACAAACCAGTGGCTACACCTTC

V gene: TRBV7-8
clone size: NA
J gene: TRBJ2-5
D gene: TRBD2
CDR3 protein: CASSRTGLAIQETQYF
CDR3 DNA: TGTGCCAGCAGCCGAACAGGACTAGCCATACAAGAGACCCAGTACTTC

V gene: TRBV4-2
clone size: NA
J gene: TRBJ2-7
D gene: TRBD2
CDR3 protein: CASSQLGERGVYEQYF
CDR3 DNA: TGTGCCAGCAGCCAACTGGGCGAGCGGGGGGTGTACGAGCAGTACTTC